These T cell receptor beta chains were read from a single sample in a study of cytomegalovirus exposure and HLA in healthy donors. Sequenced by immunoSEQ multiplex PCR; TCRdb stores in-frame clones only, minus some. The sample lists 150,000 to 200,000 clones; 76% were seen once. Sequencing was performed on PBMCs. Receptors originate from a woman younger than 45 in good health and CMV-seropositive. The CDR3 runs from the conserved cysteine through the conserved F or W. The D gene is left open where the match is weak. Not every row has a clone size; where given, it reads once, few, many or a size class.

clone size,J gene,V gene,D gene,CDR3 protein,CDR3 DNA
-,TRBJ1-2,TRBV19,TRBD1,CASSTSGQGYDGYTF,TGTGCCAGTAGTACGTCCGGACAGGGGTACGATGGCTACACCTTC
-,TRBJ1-6,TRBV7-2,-,CASSLESGGYNSPLHF,TGTGCCAGCAGCTTAGAGTCCGGGGGCTATAATTCACCCCTCCACTTT
-,TRBJ2-6,TRBV10-2,-,CASSDQGIPGANGLTF,TGCGCCAGCAGTGACCAGGGGATCCCTGGGGCCAACGGCCTGACTTTC
-,TRBJ1-2,TRBV7-9,TRBD1,CATTGQLNYGYTF,TGTGCCACCACGGGACAGCTTAACTATGGCTACACCTTC
-,TRBJ2-1,TRBV7-9,-,CSSSLHADSYNEQFF,TGTTCCAGCAGCTTACACGCGGACTCCTACAATGAGCAGTTCTTC
-,TRBJ1-5,TRBV7-2,-,CASSFSGRGKGQPQHF,TGTGCCAGCAGCTTTTCCGGCAGGGGAAAAGGACAGCCCCAGCATTTT
-,TRBJ1-2,TRBV25-1,-,CASSEFGGGREGNYGYTF,TGTGCCAGCAGTGAATTTGGGGGGGGGAGAGAAGGGAACTATGGCTACACCTTC
once,TRBJ2-7,TRBV29-1,-,CSVEVTGRSAYEQYF,TGCAGCGTTGAAGTGACAGGACGATCGGCCTACGAGCAGTACTTC
-,TRBJ1-1,TRBV12-5,-,CASRENTEAFF,TGTGCTTCCAGGGAGAACACTGAAGCTTTCTTT
few,TRBJ2-2,TRBV10-3,-,CAISESSGIGTGELFF,TGTGCCATCAGTGAGTCTTCAGGGATCGGCACCGGGGAGCTGTTTTTT
-,TRBJ2-2,TRBV4-3,-,CASSQEFRNTGELFF,TGCGCCAGCAGCCAAGAATTCAGGAACACCGGGGAGCTGTTTTTT
once,TRBJ2-6,TRBV7-9,-,CASSPDIYSGANGLTF,TGTGCCAGCAGCCCCGACATTTACTCTGGGGCCAACGGCCTGACTTTC
few,TRBJ2-1,TRBV11-3,-,CASSLGAGASYNEQFF,TGTGCCAGCAGCTTAGGGGCGGGGGCTTCCTACAATGAGCAGTTCTTC
-,TRBJ2-7,TRBV5-1,-,CASSLGRETYEQYF,TGCGCCAGCAGCTTGGGAAGGGAGACCTACGAGCAGTACTTC
-,TRBJ2-7,TRBV5-1,TRBD1,CASSGPNPTGVQYEQYF,TGCGCCAGCAGTGGTCCTAACCCAACAGGGGTCCAATACGAGCAGTACTTC
-,TRBJ2-7,TRBV29-1,TRBD1,CSVARDRGVYEQYF,TGCAGCGTTGCCCGGGACAGGGGAGTCTACGAGCAGTACTTC
-,TRBJ2-3,TRBV11-3,TRBD2,CASSGGGAKTDRDTDTQYF,TGTGCCAGCAGTGGCGGGGGGGCGAAGACAGACCGAGACACAGATACGCAGTATTTT
-,TRBJ2-3,TRBV10-3,-,CAISRARGTDTQYF,TGTGCCATCAGTAGAGCGAGGGGGACAGATACGCAGTATTTT
-,TRBJ1-6,TRBV30,TRBD1,CAWSGTVPAIGNSPLHF,TGTGCCTGGAGCGGGACAGTCCCTGCCATTGGAAATTCACCCCTCCACTTT
-,TRBJ2-7,TRBV18,-,CASSPEAEYEQYF,TGTGCCAGCTCACCAGAGGCAGAGTACGAGCAGTACTTC
-,TRBJ1-6,TRBV7-6,TRBD1,CASSPTGEGSPLHF,TGTGCCAGCAGCCCGACAGGGGAAGGTTCACCCCTCCACTTT
-,TRBJ1-5,TRBV19,TRBD1,CASRGTGQHNQPQHF,TGTGCCAGTAGGGGCACGGGACAGCACAATCAGCCCCAGCATTTT
-,TRBJ2-2,TRBV5-6,TRBD2,CASSSNRAGVVGELFF,TGTGCCAGCAGCTCTAACCGCGCGGGGGTAGTCGGGGAGCTGTTTTTT
once,TRBJ1-1,TRBV7-9,-,CASSTTGNTEAFF,TGTGCCAGCAGCACCACAGGGAACACTGAAGCTTTCTTT
-,TRBJ2-5,TRBV5-1,-,CASRGTGRETQYF,TGCGCCAGCAGGGGAACAGGGCGAGAGACCCAGTACTTC
once,TRBJ2-2,TRBV25-1,-,CASSEYEVTGELFF,TGTGCCAGCAGTGAATACGAGGTTACCGGGGAGCTGTTTTTT
-,TRBJ2-5,TRBV7-9,-,CASSPRGDQETQYF,TGTGCCAGCAGCCCCAGGGGAGACCAAGAGACCCAGTACTTC
-,TRBJ2-5,TRBV25-1,TRBD1,CASSEGGTGRGETQYF,TGTGCCAGCAGTGAAGGCGGGACAGGGCGGGGGGAGACCCAGTACTTC
-,TRBJ1-2,TRBV30,TRBD1,CAWSRTGLEGYTF,TGTGCCTGGAGCAGGACAGGGCTGGAGGGCTACACCTTC
few,TRBJ2-3,TRBV5-1,TRBD2,CASSAGLASDTQYF,TGCGCCAGCAGCGCGGGACTAGCCTCAGATACGCAGTATTTT
-,TRBJ2-1,TRBV18,-,CASSPSQAYNEQFF,TGTGCCAGCTCACCATCTCAGGCCTACAATGAGCAGTTCTTC
-,TRBJ2-5,TRBV13,-,CASTPREGETQYF,TGTGCCAGCACCCCTCGTGAGGGAGAGACCCAGTACTTC
few,TRBJ2-1,TRBV6-1,TRBD1,CASSEGTGGYNEQFF,TGTGCCAGCAGTGAAGGGACAGGGGGCTACAATGAGCAGTTCTTC
few,TRBJ2-3,TRBV15,-,CATSRGEWGGVTDTQYF,TGTGCCACCAGCAGAGGAGAATGGGGCGGGGTGACAGATACGCAGTATTTT
-,TRBJ1-5,TRBV7-2,-,CASSQQENQPQHF,TGTGCCAGCAGCCAACAGGAGAATCAGCCCCAGCATTTT
-,TRBJ2-7,TRBV9,TRBD1,CASSVGGNRGYEQYF,TGTGCCAGCAGCGTAGGAGGGAACAGGGGTTACGAGCAGTACTTC
once,TRBJ1-4,TRBV19,-,CASSPPGQTEKLFF,TGTGCCAGTAGTCCCCCCGGACAGACTGAAAAACTGTTTTTT
few,TRBJ1-2,TRBV28,TRBD1,CASSADRDNYGYTF,TGTGCCAGCAGTGCGGACAGGGATAACTATGGCTACACCTTC
-,TRBJ2-5,TRBV5-1,TRBD2,CASSIVAGGPGETQYF,TGCGCCAGCAGCATCGTCGCGGGGGGGCCGGGGGAGACCCAGTACTTC
-,TRBJ2-3,TRBV9,TRBD2,CASSVEPSGFTDTQYF,TGTGCCAGCAGCGTAGAACCTAGCGGATTCACAGATACGCAGTATTTT
-,TRBJ2-3,TRBV15,TRBD1,CATSIRTGSDTQYF,TGTGCCACCAGCATAAGGACAGGGTCAGATACGCAGTATTTT
-,TRBJ1-5,TRBV6-1,-,CASSEVARNQPQHF,TGTGCCAGCAGTGAAGTAGCACGGAATCAGCCCCAGCATTTT
-,TRBJ2-5,TRBV7-7,TRBD1,CASSLGTGGMETQYF,TGTGCCAGCAGCCTCGGGACAGGGGGGATGGAGACCCAGTACTTC
-,TRBJ1-4,TRBV7-9,TRBD1,CASSRRDRDEKLFF,TGTGCCAGCAGCCGCCGGGACAGGGATGAAAAACTGTTTTTT
-,TRBJ2-7,TRBV7-2,-,CASGRTANSYEQYF,TGTGCCAGCGGCAGGACAGCGAATTCCTACGAGCAGTACTTC
-,TRBJ2-3,TRBV4-2,-,CASSHPPGAGTDTQYF,TGTGCCAGCAGCCATCCTCCAGGGGCGGGCACAGATACGCAGTATTTT
-,TRBJ1-1,TRBV7-9,TRBD1,CASSPKQGAYTEAFF,TGTGCCAGCAGCCCAAAACAGGGGGCCTACACTGAAGCTTTCTTT
-,TRBJ2-7,TRBV11-2,-,CASSLESLQGAFSYEQYF,TGTGCCAGCAGCTTAGAGTCCCTACAGGGAGCGTTCTCCTACGAGCAGTACTTC
-,TRBJ2-1,TRBV9,TRBD1,CASSEPEAGGEQFF,TGTGCCAGCAGCGAGCCCGAGGCAGGGGGTGAGCAGTTCTTC
-,TRBJ2-7,TRBV7-9,-,CSSSLAAVGEQYF,TGTTCCAGCAGCTTAGCGGCGGTTGGGGAGCAGTACTTC
-,TRBJ2-7,TRBV9,TRBD1,CASSGGQGGSYEQYF,TGTGCCAGCAGCGGAGGACAGGGTGGGTCCTACGAGCAGTACTTC
-,TRBJ2-7,TRBV6-5,TRBD2,CASSLSGSVVRQYF,TGTGCCAGCAGCCTTAGCGGGAGCGTTGTGAGGCAGTACTTC
-,TRBJ1-6,TRBV10-3,-,CAIRIGRGHSPLHF,TGTGCCATCCGAATTGGAAGGGGTCATTCACCCCTCCACTTT